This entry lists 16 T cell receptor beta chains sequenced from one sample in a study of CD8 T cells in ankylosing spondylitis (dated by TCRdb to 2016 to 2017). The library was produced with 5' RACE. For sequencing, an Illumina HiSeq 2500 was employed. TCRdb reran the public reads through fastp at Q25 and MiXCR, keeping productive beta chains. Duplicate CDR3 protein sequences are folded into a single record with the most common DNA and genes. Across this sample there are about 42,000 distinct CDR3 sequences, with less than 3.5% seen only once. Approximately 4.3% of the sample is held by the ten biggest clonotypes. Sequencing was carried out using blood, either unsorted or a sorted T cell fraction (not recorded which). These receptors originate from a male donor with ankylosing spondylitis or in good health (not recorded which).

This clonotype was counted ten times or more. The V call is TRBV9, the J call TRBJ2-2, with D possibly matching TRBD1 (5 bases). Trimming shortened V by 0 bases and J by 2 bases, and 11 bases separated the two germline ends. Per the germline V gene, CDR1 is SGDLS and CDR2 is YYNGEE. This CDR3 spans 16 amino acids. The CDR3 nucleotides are TGTGCCAGCAGCGTAGGACAGACCCTCAACACCGGGGAGCTGTTTTTT. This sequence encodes CASSVGQTLNTGELFF. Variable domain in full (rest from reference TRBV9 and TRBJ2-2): DSGVTQTPKHLITATGQRVTLRCSPRSGDLSVYWYQQSLDQGLQFLIQYYNGEERAKGNILERFSAQQFPDLHSELNLSSLELGDSALYFCASSVGQTLNTGELFFGEGSRLTVL.

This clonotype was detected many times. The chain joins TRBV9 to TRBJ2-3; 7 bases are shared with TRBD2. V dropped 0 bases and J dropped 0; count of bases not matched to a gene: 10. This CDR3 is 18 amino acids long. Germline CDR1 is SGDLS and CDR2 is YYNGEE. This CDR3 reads CASSVGTSARTSTDTQYF. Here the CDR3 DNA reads TGTGCCAGCAGCGTAGGCACTAGCGCTCGTACTAGCACAGATACGCAGTATTTT. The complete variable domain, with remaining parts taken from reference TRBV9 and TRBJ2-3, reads DSGVTQTPKHLITATGQRVTLRCSPRSGDLSVYWYQQSLDQGLQFLIQYYNGEERAKGNILERFSAQQFPDLHSELNLSSLELGDSALYFCASSVGTSARTSTDTQYFGPGTRLTVL.

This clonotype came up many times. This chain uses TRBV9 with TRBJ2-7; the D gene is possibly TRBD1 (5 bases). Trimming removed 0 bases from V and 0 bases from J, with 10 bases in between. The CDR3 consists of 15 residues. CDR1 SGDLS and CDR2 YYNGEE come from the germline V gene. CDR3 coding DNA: TGTGCCAGCAGCGTAGACACAGGCCTCTCCTACGAGCAGTACTTC. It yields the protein CASSVDTGLSYEQYF.

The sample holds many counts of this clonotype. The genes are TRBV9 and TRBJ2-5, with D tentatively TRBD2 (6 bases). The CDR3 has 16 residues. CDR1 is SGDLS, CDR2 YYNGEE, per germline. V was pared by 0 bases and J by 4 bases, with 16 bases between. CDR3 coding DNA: TGTGCCAGCAGCGTAGACCCTACGGGAGCGACAGAGACCCAGTACTTC. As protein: CASSVDPTGATETQYF. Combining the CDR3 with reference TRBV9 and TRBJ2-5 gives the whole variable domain DSGVTQTPKHLITATGQRVTLRCSPRSGDLSVYWYQQSLDQGLQFLIQYYNGEERAKGNILERFSAQQFPDLHSELNLSSLELGDSALYFCASSVDPTGATETQYFGPGTRLLVL.

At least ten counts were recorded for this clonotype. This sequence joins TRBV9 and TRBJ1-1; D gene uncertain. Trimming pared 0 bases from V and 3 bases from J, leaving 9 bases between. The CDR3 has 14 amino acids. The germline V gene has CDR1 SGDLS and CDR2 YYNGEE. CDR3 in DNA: TGTGCCAGCAGCGTAGAGGACCTGGACACTGAAGCTTTCTTT. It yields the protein CASSVEDLDTEAFF.

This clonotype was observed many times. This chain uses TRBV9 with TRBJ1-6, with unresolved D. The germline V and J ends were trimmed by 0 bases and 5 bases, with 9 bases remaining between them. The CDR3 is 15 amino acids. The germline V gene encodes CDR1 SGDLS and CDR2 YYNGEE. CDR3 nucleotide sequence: TGTGCCAGCAGCGTAGAAGGGCGGAATAATTCACCCCTCCACTTT. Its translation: CASSVEGRNNSPLHF.

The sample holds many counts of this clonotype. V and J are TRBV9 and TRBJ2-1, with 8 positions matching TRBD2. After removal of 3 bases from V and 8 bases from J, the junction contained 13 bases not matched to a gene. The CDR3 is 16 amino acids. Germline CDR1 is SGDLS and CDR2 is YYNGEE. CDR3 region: CASSANPGLDVHEQFF. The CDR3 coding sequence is TGTGCCAGCAGCGCCAACCCGGGACTAGACGTCCATGAGCAGTTCTTC.

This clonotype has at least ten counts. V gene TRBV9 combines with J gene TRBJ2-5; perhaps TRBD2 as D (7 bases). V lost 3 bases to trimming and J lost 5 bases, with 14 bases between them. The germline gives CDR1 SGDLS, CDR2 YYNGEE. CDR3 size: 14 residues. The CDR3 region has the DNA TGTGCCAGCAGCGCGGGGGCGGGAGTTGAGACCCAGTACTTC. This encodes CASSAGAGVETQYF.

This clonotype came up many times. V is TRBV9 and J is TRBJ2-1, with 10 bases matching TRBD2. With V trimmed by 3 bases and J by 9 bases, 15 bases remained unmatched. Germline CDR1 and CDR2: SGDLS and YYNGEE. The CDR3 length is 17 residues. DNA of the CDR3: TGTGCCAGCAGCGCCCGGCCACTAGCGGGAATTGGGAGTGAGCAGTTCTTC. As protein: CASSARPLAGIGSEQFF.

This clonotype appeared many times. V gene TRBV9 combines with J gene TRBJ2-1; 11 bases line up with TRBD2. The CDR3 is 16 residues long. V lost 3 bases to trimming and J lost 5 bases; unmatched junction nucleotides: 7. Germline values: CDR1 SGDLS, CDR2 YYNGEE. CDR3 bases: TGTGCCAGCAGCGCTCGACTAGCGGGACGCGACAATGAGCAGTTCTTC. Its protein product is CASSARLAGRDNEQFF.

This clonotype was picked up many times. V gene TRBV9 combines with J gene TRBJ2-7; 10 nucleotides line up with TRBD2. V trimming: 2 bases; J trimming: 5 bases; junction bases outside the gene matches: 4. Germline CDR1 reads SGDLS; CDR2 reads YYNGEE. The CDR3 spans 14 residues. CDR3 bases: TGTGCCAGCAGCGTTAGCGGGAGGACGGACGAGCAGTACTTC. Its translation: CASSVSGRTDEQYF.

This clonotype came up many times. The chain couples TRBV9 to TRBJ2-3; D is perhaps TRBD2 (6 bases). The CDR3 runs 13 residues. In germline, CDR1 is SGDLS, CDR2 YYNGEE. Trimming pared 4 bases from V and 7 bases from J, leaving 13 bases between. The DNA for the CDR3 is TGTGCCAGCAGCTTCACTAGCTCCCATACGCAGTATTTT. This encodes CASSFTSSHTQYF.

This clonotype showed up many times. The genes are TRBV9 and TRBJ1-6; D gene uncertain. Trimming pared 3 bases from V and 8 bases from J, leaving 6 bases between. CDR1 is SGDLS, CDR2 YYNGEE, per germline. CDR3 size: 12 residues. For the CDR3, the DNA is TGTGCCAGCAGCGGTTTACATTCACCCCTCCACTTT. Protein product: CASSGLHSPLHF.

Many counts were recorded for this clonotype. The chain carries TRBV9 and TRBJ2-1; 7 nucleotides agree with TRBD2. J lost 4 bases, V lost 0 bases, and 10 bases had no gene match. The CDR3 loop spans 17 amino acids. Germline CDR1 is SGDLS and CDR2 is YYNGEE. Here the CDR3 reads CASSVVSGGSGYNEQFF. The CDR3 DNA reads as TGTGCCAGCAGCGTAGTCTCGGGAGGCTCCGGTTACAATGAGCAGTTCTTC.

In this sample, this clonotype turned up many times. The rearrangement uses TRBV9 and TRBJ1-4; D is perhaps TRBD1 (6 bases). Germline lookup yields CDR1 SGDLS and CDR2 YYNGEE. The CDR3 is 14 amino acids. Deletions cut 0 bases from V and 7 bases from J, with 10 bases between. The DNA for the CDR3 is TGTGCCAGCAGCGTAGATTGGGGGGCTGAAAAACTGTTTTTT. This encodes CASSVDWGAEKLFF.

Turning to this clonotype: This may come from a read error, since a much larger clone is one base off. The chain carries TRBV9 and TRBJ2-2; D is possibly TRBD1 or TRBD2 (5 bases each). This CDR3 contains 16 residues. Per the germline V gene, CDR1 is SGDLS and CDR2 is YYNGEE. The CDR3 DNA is TGTGCCAGCAGCGTTGAAGAGTGGGGTGGGACCGGGCAGCTGTTTTTT. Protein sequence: CASSVEEWGGTGQLFF.